This TCR beta chain was recorded in a study of shared clonotypes between healthy human individuals. CDR3 length: 14 residues. Germline V CDR1 and CDR2: ENHRY, SYGVKD. Deletions cut 3 bases from V and 1 base from J, with 6 bases between. Researchers ran the assay at a deep level. The repertoire was sequenced with immunoSEQ multiplex PCR; TCRdb's copy has only in-frame clones and lacks some. Here the sample spans some 2,400,000 clones, approximately 95% being singletons. The sample comprised naive CD4+ T cells sorted from blood. As for subset: CD45RA+ positively selected. This clonotype originated in a man between 18 and 29 years old in good health. This chain joins TRBV10-3 and TRBJ1-4, with D unclear. The CDR3 spells CAISEGLTNEKLFF. The CDR3 region has the DNA TGTGCCATCAGTGAAGGATTAACTAATGAAAAACTGTTTTTT.